These 25 T cell receptor beta chains originate from one sample sequenced in a study of human T cells and chemical hapten exposure. TCRdb processed the RACE reads anew with MiXCR; each CDR3 protein has one entry. The table lists just under 350,000 distinct CDR3 sequences, about 7% of them singletons. Sample time point: patch test 1, 2 weeks after DPC sensitization. The treatment here: therapeutic diphenylcyclopropenone sensitization with weekly scalp DPC. The source was whole blood, collected in connection with sensitization to the hapten diphenylcyclopropenone (DPC). The receptor set was obtained from a woman aged 18 to 35 with alopecia areata. Some clones in this sample may be carry-over from other donors' samples.

The V and J genes are TRBV10-3 and TRBJ1-5; D is undetermined. The germline CDR1 and CDR2 sequences are ENHRY and SYGVKD. The length of the CDR3 is 13 residues. V was pared by 7 bases and J by 2 bases, with 9 bases between. The CDR3 coding sequence is TGTGCCATCAACAGTCAGGGCAATCAGCCCCAGCATTTT. It specifies CAINSQGNQPQHF.

This clonotype was counted between two and nine times. For the CDR3, the DNA is TGTGCCAGCAGTCCATCCCCCTCATACGAGCAGTACTTC. This codes for CASSPSPSYEQYF. V and J are TRBV28 and TRBJ2-7; no clear D gene. In germline, CDR1 is MDHEN, CDR2 SYDVKM. Trimming removed 5 bases from V and 4 bases from J, with 12 bases in between. The length of the CDR3 is 13 residues. Using reference TRBV28 and TRBJ2-7 for the parts outside the CDR3, the full variable domain is DVKVTQSSRYLVKRTGEKVFLECVQDMDHENMFWYRQDPGLGLRLIYFSYDVKMKEKGDIPEGYSVSREKKERFSLILESASTNQTSMYLCASSPSPSYEQYFGPGTRLTVT.

The chain links TRBV4-2 to TRBJ2-7; the D is unclear. CDR3 length: 14 residues. Trimming left V 1 base short and J 5 bases short, with 12 bases between. Germline V lookup: CDR1 LGHNA, CDR2 YNFKEQ. CDR3: CASSQVAQSNEQYF. DNA of the CDR3: TGTGCCAGCAGCCAAGTAGCCCAGTCCAACGAGCAGTACTTC.

This clonotype was counted ten times or more. The V and J genes are TRBV29-1 and TRBJ2-3; 7 bases line up with TRBD2. V lost 6 bases and J lost 0; bases outside the gene matches: 6. The CDR3 is 14 amino acids. Germline-derived CDR1 and CDR2 are SQVTM and ANQGSEA. The CDR3 nucleotides are TGCAGCGTCGTTAGCGGGCGTAGCACAGATACGCAGTATTTT. Protein sequence: CSVVSGRSTDTQYF.

This clonotype has more than one count but fewer than ten. The chain links TRBV4-1 to TRBJ1-3; D remains ambiguous. V was pared by 0 bases and J by 2 bases, with 8 bases between. There are 15 residues in the CDR3. Germline lookup yields CDR1 MGHRA and CDR2 YSYEKL. The CDR3 is CASSQEVGTGNTIYF. The DNA of the CDR3 is TGCGCCAGCAGCCAAGAAGTGGGAACTGGAAACACCATATATTTT.

The table lists this clonotype with many counts. V usage is TRBV12-3 or TRBV12-4 and J usage is TRBJ2-5; possibly TRBD1 or TRBD2 for D (6 bases each). V lost 9 bases and J 5 bases, leaving 22 bases between the germline ends. The CDR3 loop spans 15 amino acids. DNA of the CDR3: TGTGCCAGTACGGCCGGGGGCGGGGTCGGTGAGACCCAGTACTTC. Encoded protein: CASTAGGGVGETQYF.

The gene calls are TRBV3-1 and TRBJ2-7; a weak D match, TRBD1 (5 bases). The CDR3 runs 13 residues. V lost 5 bases and J lost 6, with 14 bases in between. From germline, CDR1 is LGHDT and CDR2 YNNKEL (reference sequence). CDR3 in DNA: TGTGCCAGCAGCTACAGGTCCGGCTTCGAGCAGTACTTC. This sequence encodes CASSYRSGFEQYF.

V and J are TRBV10-3 and TRBJ1-1; 9 positions match TRBD1. The CDR3 is 15 amino acids. J gave up 5 bases and V 6 bases, and 10 bases lay outside the gene matches. Germline values: CDR1 ENHRY, CDR2 SYGVKD. CDR3 protein: CAIRGQGGDKTEAFF. As DNA, the CDR3 is TGTGCCATCAGGGGACAGGGAGGCGATAAAACTGAAGCTTTCTTT.

This clonotype was observed at least ten times. V is TRBV20-1 and J is TRBJ1-6; maybe TRBD1 (5 bases). V was clipped by 3 bases and J by 7 bases, with 16 bases between them. The CDR3 loop spans 15 amino acids. Germline lookup yields CDR1 DFQATT and CDR2 SNEGSKA (reference sequence). The CDR3 coding sequence is TGCAGTGCTAGGGTTCACCGGGGCTCCAATTCACCCCTCCACTTT. Translated, it gives CSARVHRGSNSPLHF.

This clonotype came up a few times. V is TRBV6-1 and J is TRBJ1-1, with unresolved D. The CDR3 covers 13 residues. Trimming cost V 6 bases and J 8 bases, with 16 bases left between them. Germline values: CDR1 MNHNS, CDR2 SASEGT. The CDR3 sequence is CASSHYPGSEAFF. CDR3 DNA: TGTGCCAGCAGCCATTACCCGGGGTCAGAAGCTTTCTTT.

This clonotype has a count of ten or more. The chain couples TRBV12-3 or TRBV12-4 to TRBJ1-1; D is unclear. The CDR3 has 11 amino acids. V was cut by 3 bases and J by 2 bases, with 1 base left in between. The CDR3 coding sequence is TGTGCCAGCAGTTTTAACACTGAAGCTTTCTTT. Translation gives CASSFNTEAFF.

The table lists this clonotype with many counts. The CDR3 bases are TGTGCCAGCAGCCAAGGTCGAGCGGGGCCCTTCGGTGAGCAGTTCTTC. It specifies CASSQGRAGPFGEQFF. This sequence joins TRBV3-1 and TRBJ2-1, with TRBD2 matching 7 bases. With 1 base clipped from V and 9 bases from J, the junction kept 12 bases outside the gene matches. Germline CDR1 LGHDT, CDR2 YNNKEL (reference sequence). This CDR3 comprises 16 residues.

The V gene is TRBV11-2, the J gene TRBJ2-1; possible D gene TRBD2, 5 bases. This CDR3 contains 13 residues. With 4 bases removed from V and 8 bases from J, the gap between germline ends came to 12 bases. From germline, CDR1 is SGHAT and CDR2 FQNNGV. The CDR3 sequence is CASSSYLRDEQFF. The CDR3 DNA reads as TGTGCCAGCAGCTCCTATTTGAGGGATGAGCAGTTCTTC. The complete variable domain, with remaining parts taken from reference TRBV11-2 and TRBJ2-1, reads EAGVAQSPRYKIIEKRQSVAFWCNPISGHATLYWYQQILGQGPKLLIQFQNNGVVDDSQLPKDRFSAERLKGVDSTLKIQPAKLEDSAVYLCASSSYLRDEQFFGPGTRLTVL.

This clonotype was seen many times. The chain uses TRBV29-1 and TRBJ2-1, with a weak D call TRBD2 (5 bases). V shed 4 bases and J shed 0 bases, with 13 bases lying between them. From germline, CDR1 is SQVTM and CDR2 ANQGSEA. The CDR3 runs 15 residues. The CDR3 DNA reads as TGCAGCGTTGGTCTTCGCGGGTCCTCCTACAATGAGCAGTTCTTC. It encodes CSVGLRGSSYNEQFF.

This clonotype has more than one count but fewer than ten. The V call is TRBV4-3, the J call TRBJ1-6, with D tentatively TRBD1 (5 bases). Between the trimmed V and J ends, which lost 5 bases and 7 bases, there was a span of 24 bases. Germline values: CDR1 LGHNA, CDR2 YSLEER. CDR3 length: 18 residues. In DNA, the CDR3 is TGCGCCAGCAGCTCAAGGTTGGGCGGGGGTGGTGGCAATTCACCCCTCCACTTT. It yields the protein CASSSRLGGGGGNSPLHF.

In its sample, this clonotype was seen a few times. The chain combines TRBV5-1 with TRBJ2-3; 10 positions match TRBD2. Germline CDR1 SGHRS, CDR2 YFSETQ. V lost 4 bases, J lost 1 base, and 6 bases stayed unmatched. This CDR3 region has 16 residues. This chain's CDR3 is CASSRSSGGRTDTQYF. CDR3 bases: TGCGCCAGCAGCCGCTCTAGCGGGGGTCGCACAGATACGCAGTATTTT.

The chain carries TRBV24-1 and TRBJ1-1; D ambiguous. CDR1 and CDR2 from the germline V gene are KGHDR and SFDVKD. This CDR3 is built from 13 residues. V shed 3 bases and J shed 4 bases, with 8 bases lying between them. The CDR3 DNA reads as TGTGCCACCAGTGATCCCGGGATCACTGAAGCTTTCTTT. Translating it yields CATSDPGITEAFF.

By share, this clonotype counts as medium-sized. This chain links TRBV10-3 with TRBJ2-1; 7 bases match TRBD1. Germline values: CDR1 ENHRY, CDR2 SYGVKD. J was trimmed by 0 bases and V by 4 bases; bases with no gene match: 9. This CDR3 has 17 amino acids. CDR3 region: CAISGRDSPPSYNEQFF. The CDR3 DNA reads as TGTGCCATCAGTGGCCGGGACAGCCCACCCTCCTACAATGAGCAGTTCTTC.

CDR3 DNA: TGCAGTGCTAGGTTAGGGAAAGATACGCAGTATTTT. Protein product: CSARLGKDTQYF. The chain employs TRBV20-1 and TRBJ2-3, with D unclear. V was trimmed by 3 bases and J by 5 bases, leaving 9 bases between them. CDR3 length: 12 amino acids. Germline V gene sequence: CDR1 DFQATT, CDR2 SNEGSKA (reference sequence).

This clonotype showed up just a few times. This rearrangement joins TRBV3-1 to TRBJ2-3; D gene unclear. Germline CDR1 is LGHDT and CDR2 is YNNKEL (reference sequence). The CDR3 has 11 amino acids. V shed 1 base and J shed 10 bases, with 6 bases lying between them. The CDR3 nucleotides are TGTGCCAGCAGCCAAGCAGGCGCGCAGTATTTT. Its protein is CASSQAGAQYF.

The table lists this clonotype with many counts. The V gene is TRBV2, the J gene TRBJ2-3, with a possible D match to TRBD2 (6 bases). V was trimmed by 3 bases and J by 8 bases, leaving 9 bases between them. In germline, CDR1 is SNHLY, CDR2 FYNNEI. The CDR3 spans 12 residues. This CDR3 reads CASSDGGVTQYF. CDR3 bases: TGTGCCAGCAGTGATGGCGGGGTTACGCAGTATTTT.

In its sample, this clonotype was seen many times. The V call is TRBV12-3 or TRBV12-4, the J call TRBJ1-1, with no clear D. Trimming cost V 5 bases and J 4 bases, with 20 bases left between them. The CDR3 is 16 residues long. CDR3 protein: CASSPHGPLSGTEAFF. The CDR3 DNA is TGTGCCAGCAGTCCGCATGGTCCTCTATCTGGCACTGAAGCTTTCTTT.

The J gene is TRBJ2-1, the V gene TRBV20-1; TRBD1 or TRBD2 may be the D gene (5 bases each). V lost 0 bases, J lost 7 bases, and 7 bases lay in between. Germline V gene lookup returns CDR1 DFQATT and CDR2 SNEGSKA (reference sequence). The CDR3 loop spans 12 amino acids. DNA of the CDR3: TGCAGTGCTAGAGAATGGGGGAATGAGCAGTTCTTC. It is translated as CSAREWGNEQFF.

This sequence joins TRBV10-3 and TRBJ1-3; D remains ambiguous. The CDR3 has 15 amino acids. The V gene's germline CDR1 is ENHRY and CDR2 SYGVKD. V gave up 2 bases and J gave up 2 bases, with 10 bases separating them. The CDR3 bases are TGTGCCATCAGTGAGCGCGGCACGACTGGAAACACCATATATTTT. Its protein is CAISERGTTGNTIYF.

The V and J genes are TRBV9 and TRBJ1-2; D not resolved. This CDR3 region has 15 residues. The V gene's germline CDR1 is SGDLS and CDR2 YYNGEE. V was cut by 1 base and J by 6 bases, with 16 bases left in between. CDR3 residues: CASSVRTDGHDGYTF. The CDR3 DNA follows: TGTGCCAGCAGCGTACGGACCGATGGGCACGATGGCTACACCTTC.